This T cell receptor beta chain was obtained from a study of CD8+CD57+ T cells in acquired aplastic anemia. For the study at large: DNA recovered from sorted CD4+ and CD8+ cells had a mean of approximately 3 ug. Whole-study findings and limits: The study identified more than 25 CD8+ CDR3 sequences shared by patients and controls. No significant patient-versus-control difference appeared in CD8+ Simpson's diversity.

Turning to this clonotype: Antigen unknown.

The template for TCR beta VDJ and CDR3 sequence profiling was genomic DNA. One entry per CDR3 protein results from TCRdb running MiXCR on the reads. The profile shows about 270,000 distinct CDR3 sequences, 50% to 70% of them singletons. Deletions cut 0 bases from V and 0 bases from J, with 5 bases between. CDR1 and CDR2 (germline): SEHNR, FQNEAQ (reference sequence). CDR3 length: 14 amino acids. The V call is TRBV7-9, the J call TRBJ1-1; D gene ambiguous. This clonotype originated in a human donor with severe aplastic anemia or a healthy control (not recorded which). What was sequenced was sorted CD4+, CD8+, or CD8+CD57+ T cells (not recorded which) from PBMCs. This chain's CDR3 is CASSLASMNTEAFF. CDR3 DNA sequence: TGTGCCAGCAGCTTAGCGTCCATGAACACTGAAGCTTTCTTT. Combining the CDR3 with reference TRBV7-9 and TRBJ1-1 gives the whole variable domain DTGVSQNPRHKITKRGQNVTFRCDPISEHNRLYWYRQTLGQGPEFLTYFQNEAQLEKSRLLSDRFSAERPKGSFSTLEIQRTEQGDSAMYLCASSLASMNTEAFFGQGTRLTVV.